These T cell receptor beta chains were read from a single sample in a study of naive and memory T cell subsets. TCRdb reprocessed the UMI-ligation and nested PCR reads with MiXCR, giving one entry per CDR3 protein. Of some 83,000 distinct CDR3 sequences listed, 8% to 9.5% are singletons. The sample taken for sequencing was naive CD8+ T cells from blood. The receptors come from a human donor in good health. Each CDR3 is given without its conserved first and last residue. Each record gives: D gene, J gene, V gene, CDR3 protein. D genes are given only for firm matches.

. TRBJ1-5 TRBV4-1 ASSFDRSKNQPQH
. TRBJ2-2 TRBV27 ASSLSFRDGTGELF
. TRBJ1-6 TRBV7-7 ASSLTGNSPLH
TRBD2 TRBJ2-2 TRBV12-3/TRBV12-4 ASSPDPGLAGGLTTGELF
TRBD1 TRBJ2-3 TRBV2 ASSDVKGQGDVDTQY
. TRBJ2-6 TRBV5-1 ASSLSSSGANVLT
. TRBJ2-2 TRBV9 ASSPADTGELF
. TRBJ1-5 TRBV28 ASSFTGQTSNQPQH
. TRBJ2-7 TRBV6-2/TRBV6-3 ASSIYEQY
TRBD2 TRBJ2-4 TRBV6-5 ASSYSLGGQNIQY
TRBD1 TRBJ2-5 TRBV4-2 ASSQQDRGQETQY
. TRBJ1-1 TRBV6-2/TRBV6-3 ASKRLATEAF
. TRBJ2-7 TRBV2 ASIWTSYEQY
TRBD1 TRBJ1-5 TRBV28 ASSFLGTGAQPQH
TRBD1 TRBJ2-7 TRBV4-3 ASSQDRDRGLEQY
. TRBJ2-6 TRBV29-1 SAEGGPGANVLT
TRBD1 TRBJ2-5 TRBV12-3/TRBV12-4 ASSPDRGRVTQY
TRBD1 TRBJ1-2 TRBV9 ASSVRTGGNGYT
TRBD1 TRBJ1-2 TRBV9 ASGDRGFNGYT
. TRBJ1-1 TRBV19 ASSNAGRLTEAF
TRBD1 TRBJ1-1 TRBV20-1 SARDWTGDTEAF
. TRBJ1-5 TRBV7-2 ASSFTKGSNQPQH
. TRBJ2-7 TRBV15 ATSRDWQDEDQGYEQY
TRBD2 TRBJ2-7 TRBV7-6 ASSLEAGNSGLDEQY
. TRBJ1-1 TRBV6-1 ASSRRMNTEAF
. TRBJ1-1 TRBV20-1 SARGEADEDTEAF
. TRBJ2-3 TRBV5-1 ASSLGPSGSTDTQY
TRBD2 TRBJ2-3 TRBV7-9 ASSRGGLLAGDSTDTQY
. TRBJ2-2 TRBV2 ASSGGNTGELF
. TRBJ2-2 TRBV9 ASSVSWGTGELF
TRBD1 TRBJ1-2 TRBV14 ASSRDRDEANYGYT
TRBD2 TRBJ2-3 TRBV7-3 ASSWTSGRRDTQY
. TRBJ2-1 TRBV7-6 ASSPVGNEQF
TRBD2 TRBJ2-7 TRBV6-2/TRBV6-3 ASSRLADDYEQY
TRBD2 TRBJ2-3 TRBV7-9 ASSLVHGGSGTDTQY
TRBD1 TRBJ1-2 TRBV20-1 RQGGTGDLANYGYT
. TRBJ2-2 TRBV6-5 ASRLVRANTGELF
. TRBJ2-3 TRBV20-1 SATDDTQY
. TRBJ1-3 TRBV20-1 SANPIGRVRNTIY
. TRBJ2-7 TRBV14 ASSQSDQGFSYEQY
TRBD2 TRBJ2-7 TRBV10-3 AISGTSGSSYEQY
. TRBJ1-3 TRBV16 TSSQDNSGNTIY
TRBD2 TRBJ2-1 TRBV6-5 ASSYEVAGGLNEQF
TRBD2 TRBJ2-1 TRBV7-8 ASSLALTSGPYNEQF
. TRBJ2-5 TRBV7-9 ASSLEGDRLNKGTQY
. TRBJ2-2 TRBV20-1 SAPDWEKNTGELF
. TRBJ2-2 TRBV7-9 ASSSAPGTNTGELF
TRBD2 TRBJ2-3 TRBV20-1 SASGIAGGGTDTQY
. TRBJ2-4 TRBV11-2 ASSLGGSDIQY